This T cell receptor beta chain was captured by sequencing in a study of identical twins. Findings and limits, study-wide: Without tracking the same donors, conclusions rested on cross-sectional statistical analysis.

V shed 4 bases and J 3 bases; nucleotides not matched to a gene: 6. CDR1 SQVTM and CDR2 ANQGSEA come from the germline V gene. CDR3 size: 16 residues. The table lists this clonotype with a few counts. Its antigen is currently unknown. Each CDR3 protein gets one entry after TCRdb re-called the 5' RACE reads with MiXCR. The sample includes about 890,000 distinct CDR3 sequences, 12% of them seen just once. These records were also assigned to another study, of yellow fever vaccine responses in identical twins.

The sequence was obtained from a woman under 30 in good health. Input material: PBMCs. V is TRBV29-1 and J is TRBJ2-5, with TRBD2 matching 15 bases. In DNA, the CDR3 is TGCAGCGTTGGGACTAGCGGGAGGGCCAAAAAAGAGACCCAGTACTTC. Protein: CSVGTSGRAKKETQYF.